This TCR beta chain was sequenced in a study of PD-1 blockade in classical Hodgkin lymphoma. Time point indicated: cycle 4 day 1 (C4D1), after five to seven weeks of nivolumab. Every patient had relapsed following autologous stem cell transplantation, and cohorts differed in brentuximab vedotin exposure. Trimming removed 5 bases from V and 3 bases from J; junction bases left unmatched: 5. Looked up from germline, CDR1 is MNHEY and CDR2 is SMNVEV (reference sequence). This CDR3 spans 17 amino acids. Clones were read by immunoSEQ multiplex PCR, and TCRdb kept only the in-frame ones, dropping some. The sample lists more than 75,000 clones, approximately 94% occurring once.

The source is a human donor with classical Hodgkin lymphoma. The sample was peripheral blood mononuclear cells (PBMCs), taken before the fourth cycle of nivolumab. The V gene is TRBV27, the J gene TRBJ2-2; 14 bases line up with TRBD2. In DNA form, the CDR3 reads TGTGCCAGCAGTCTGGGACTAGCGGGAGTATACACCGGGGAGCTGTTTTTT. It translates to CASSLGLAGVYTGELFF.